The 30 T cell receptor beta chains given below trace back to one sample, sequenced in a study of shared clonotypes between healthy human individuals. Assay used: immunoSEQ multiplex PCR; TCRdb lists only in-frame clones, some missing. Among approximately 2.1 million clones listed, approximately 95% were seen once. The sample was naive CD4+ T cells from PBMCs. Subset in this sample: CD45RA+ positively selected. The receptors were gathered from a man younger than 30 in good health. Some clones in this sample may be carry-over from other donors' samples.

The CDR3 here is CASSPHRGRGYTF. CDR3 nucleotides: TGTGCCAGTAGTCCGCACAGGGGCCGGGGCTACACCTTC. This rearrangement joins TRBV19 to TRBJ1-2; 7 bases map to TRBD1. V dropped 5 bases and J dropped 8; count of bases not matched to a gene: 8. The CDR3 runs 13 residues. The germline gives CDR1 LNHDA, CDR2 SQIVND (reference sequence).

The chain has TRBV11-2 and TRBJ1-3; the D is unclear. Germline values: CDR1 SGHAT, CDR2 FQNNGV. With 3 bases removed from V and 0 bases from J, the gap between germline ends came to 6 bases. CDR3 length: 14 amino acids. CDR3 in DNA: TGTGCCAGCAGCTTTCCGGGCTCTGGAAACACCATATATTTT. Translation: CASSFPGSGNTIYF.

The chain uses TRBV7-9 and TRBJ1-2; 8 nucleotides align to TRBD1. The CDR3 is 14 amino acids. Germline trimming cut 5 bases from V and 7 bases from J; bases unmatched to any gene: 9. CDR1 is SEHNR and CDR2 is FQNEAQ in the germline V gene (reference sequence). The CDR3: CASSIRQGQFGYTF. The DNA for the CDR3 is TGTGCCAGCAGCATCAGACAGGGGCAATTTGGCTACACCTTC. Full variable domain (missing parts from reference TRBV7-9 and TRBJ1-2): DTGVSQNPRHKITKRGQNVTFRCDPISEHNRLYWYRQTLGQGPEFLTYFQNEAQLEKSRLLSDRFSAERPKGSFSTLEIQRTEQGDSAMYLCASSIRQGQFGYTFGSGTRLTVV.

The chain uses TRBV28 and TRBJ1-5, with 8 bases that match TRBD1. CDR1 MDHEN and CDR2 SYDVKM come from the germline V gene. The CDR3 has 16 residues. J was trimmed by 2 bases and V by 5 bases; bases with no gene match: 8. The CDR3 reads CASSGTGGSGNQPQHF. Here the CDR3 DNA reads TGTGCCAGCAGTGGAACAGGGGGTTCGGGCAATCAGCCCCAGCATTTT.

The CDR3 bases are TGTGCCAGCAGCTTATCGGCTAGCGGGGGCACAGATACGCAGTATTTT. Translated, it gives CASSLSASGGTDTQYF. This chain links TRBV7-2 with TRBJ2-3; TRBD2 agrees at 9 bases. This CDR3 contains 16 residues. The J segment lost 1 base and the V segment lost 2 bases, leaving 4 bases of the junction unmatched. Germline-derived CDR1 and CDR2 are SGHTA and FQGNSA.

This chain joins TRBV9 and TRBJ2-1; TRBD2 matches at 9 bases. Germline values: CDR1 SGDLS, CDR2 YYNGEE. The CDR3 length is 16 residues. J was trimmed by 8 bases and V by 0 bases; bases with no gene match: 9. The DNA for the CDR3 is TGTGCCAGCAGCGTAGGGGATGCGGGAGGGTCATATGAGCAGTTCTTC. Translating it yields CASSVGDAGGSYEQFF.

The J gene is TRBJ1-2, the V gene TRBV5-4, with a tentative D call TRBD1 (6 bases). From germline, CDR1 is SGHNT and CDR2 YYREEE (reference sequence). Trimming left V 0 bases short and J 4 bases short, with 10 bases between. The CDR3 extends over 14 amino acids. DNA for the CDR3: TGTGCCAGCAGCTTGGAGGGGGACATCTATGGCTACACCTTC. Amino acids: CASSLEGDIYGYTF.

The V gene is TRBV6-5, the J gene TRBJ2-5, with no clear D. The CDR3 runs to 9 residues. Between the trimmed V and J ends, which lost 8 bases and 5 bases, there was a span of 3 bases. Germline V lookup: CDR1 MNHEY, CDR2 SVGAGI. The CDR3 DNA reads as TGTGCCAGCCTGGAGACCCAGTACTTC. Protein sequence: CASLETQYF.

The sample holds one count of this clone. The CDR3, as DNA: TGTGCCAGCAGTTACCAGGGTACCGCTTTCTTT. This encodes CASSYQGTAFF. The V gene is TRBV6-5, the J gene TRBJ1-1, with a possible D match to TRBD1 (5 bases). This CDR3 comprises 11 residues. The germline CDR1 and CDR2 sequences are MNHEY and SVGAGI. V lost 2 bases, J lost 11 bases, and 9 bases lay in between.

The CDR3 nucleotides are TGTGCCAGCAGTCGACTACTGATCAACACCGGGGAGCTGTTTTTT. As protein: CASSRLLINTGELFF. The chain combines TRBV7-9 with TRBJ2-2, with D perhaps matching TRBD2 (5 bases). Deletions cut 6 bases from V and 2 bases from J, with 13 bases between. Germline CDR1 reads SEHNR; CDR2 reads FQNEAQ (reference sequence). The CDR3 has 15 amino acids.

The rearrangement links TRBV5-4 to TRBJ2-6; TRBD1 matches 9 bases. Germline assignment: CDR1 SGHNT and CDR2 YYREEE (reference sequence). The V segment lost 4 bases and the J segment 2 bases; nucleotides outside the gene matches: 10. The CDR3 extends over 18 amino acids. Here the CDR3 reads CASSPGQGLLAGANVLTF. The CDR3 coding sequence is TGTGCCAGCAGCCCCGGACAGGGGTTGTTAGCTGGGGCCAACGTCCTGACTTTC.

J is TRBJ1-2 and V is TRBV18; unclear D gene. With 2 bases removed from V and 8 bases from J, the gap between germline ends came to 12 bases. The CDR3 sequence is 13 residues long. The V gene's germline CDR1 is KGHSH and CDR2 LQKENI. In DNA, the CDR3 is TGTGCCAGCTCACCAATCTCCGGGGAAGGCTACACCTTC. Its protein is CASSPISGEGYTF.

The rearrangement uses TRBV11-3 and TRBJ2-1, with D perhaps being TRBD1 or TRBD2 (5 bases each). This CDR3 has 16 residues. From germline, CDR1 is SGHNT and CDR2 YENEEA. Trimming left V 1 base short and J 0 bases short, with 10 bases between. CDR3 protein: CASSLGGTYSYNEQFF. The CDR3 region has the DNA TGTGCCAGCAGCTTAGGGGGGACCTACTCCTACAATGAGCAGTTCTTC. The entire variable domain, with the rest obtained from reference TRBV11-3 and TRBJ2-1, is as follows: EAGVVQSPRYKIIEKKQPVAFWCNPISGHNTLYWYLQNLGQGPELLIRYENEEAVDDSQLPKDRFSAERLKGVDSTLKIQPAELGDSAVYLCASSLGGTYSYNEQFFGPGTRLTVL.

The chain is built from TRBV2 and TRBJ2-5; D ambiguous. CDR3 length: 12 residues. Trimming took 4 bases from V and 5 from J, leaving 8 bases between them. The germline CDR1 and CDR2 sequences are SNHLY and FYNNEI. CDR3 protein: CASSGQAETQYF. The CDR3 DNA sequence: TGTGCCAGCAGTGGGCAGGCTGAGACCCAGTACTTC.

Remarks on this clone: Other DNA sequences in this sample translate to the same CDR3. J is TRBJ2-7 and V is TRBV6-1; D remains unclear. Germline V gene lookup returns CDR1 MNHNS and CDR2 SASEGT. With 3 bases removed from V and 3 bases from J, the gap between germline ends came to 3 bases. The CDR3 spans 11 residues. Here the CDR3 reads CASSEGYEQYF. The CDR3 DNA sequence: TGTGCCAGCAGTGAGGGCTACGAGCAGTACTTC.

This CDR3 is CASSRRTSGGAYNEQFF. Written as DNA, the CDR3 is TGTGCCAGCAGCCGACGGACTAGCGGAGGAGCCTACAATGAGCAGTTCTTC. The chain joins TRBV5-4 to TRBJ2-1, with 10 bases lining up with TRBD2. This CDR3 region has 17 residues. Germline CDR1 and CDR2: SGHNT and YYREEE (reference sequence). Germline trimming cut 4 bases from V and 2 bases from J; bases unmatched to any gene: 9.

V usage is TRBV27 and J usage is TRBJ2-7; 9 bases fit TRBD1. Germline V gene sequence: CDR1 MNHEY, CDR2 SMNVEV (reference sequence). The V and J ends lost 6 bases and 1 base, in that order; junction bases with no gene match: 10. The CDR3 is made up of 16 amino acids. As DNA, the CDR3 is TGTGCCAGCAGCAGAAACCGGGACAGGGCTTCCTACGAGCAGTACTTC. Its protein product is CASSRNRDRASYEQYF.

This clone was seen only once. The chain combines TRBV28 with TRBJ2-1; D may be TRBD2 (6 bases). Germline assignment: CDR1 MDHEN and CDR2 SYDVKM. The length of the CDR3 is 14 residues. The V gene lost 4 bases and the J gene lost 7 bases, with 14 bases spanning the gap. As DNA, the CDR3 is TGTGCCAGCAGTTCCGCGGGAAGCGGGAATGAGCAGTTCTTC. It specifies CASSSAGSGNEQFF.

Remarks on this clone: Other DNA variants within this sample encode the same CDR3. Here the CDR3 DNA reads TGTGCCAGCAGTCCCGGACAGGGTGCCTACGAGCAGTACTTC. It yields the protein CASSPGQGAYEQYF. The chain uses TRBV28 and TRBJ2-7; 8 bases match TRBD1. V shed 5 bases, J shed 2 bases, and the junction held 5 bases outside the gene matches. The CDR3 has 14 residues. Germline V gives CDR1 MDHEN, CDR2 SYDVKM.

This clone was counted a few times. This same CDR3 is encoded by further DNA sequences in the sample. This sequence joins TRBV29-1 and TRBJ1-2, with TRBD1 matching over 9 bases. Germline loops: CDR1 SQVTM, CDR2 ANQGSEA. Trimming at V came to 7 bases and at J to 1 base, leaving 1 base not matched to a gene. The CDR3 extends over 12 amino acids. CDR3 loop: CSAGQGNYGYTF. DNA for the CDR3: TGCAGCGCGGGACAGGGTAACTATGGCTACACCTTC.

The genes are TRBV10-3 and TRBJ2-1, with TRBD2 matching over 13 bases. The CDR3 loop spans 19 amino acids. Germline assignment: CDR1 ENHRY and CDR2 SYGVKD. The V and J ends lost 5 bases and 3 bases, in that order; junction bases with no gene match: 13. The CDR3 sequence: CAISPYRGLAGEDYNEQFF. CDR3 bases: TGTGCCATCAGTCCCTACCGAGGACTAGCGGGGGAAGACTACAATGAGCAGTTCTTC.

The rearrangement joins TRBV19 to TRBJ1-4; D not certain. This CDR3 is built from 14 residues. Deletions cut 7 bases from V and 8 bases from J, with 17 bases between. The germline V gene encodes CDR1 LNHDA and CDR2 SQIVND (reference sequence). The CDR3, as DNA: TGTGCCAGTACCCGGGGTACAAGCCGCGAAAAACTGTTTTTT. Its protein product is CASTRGTSREKLFF. Drawing the rest from reference TRBV19 and TRBJ1-4, the complete variable domain is DGGITQSPKYLFRKEGQNVTLSCEQNLNHDAMYWYRQDPGQGLRLIYYSQIVNDFQKGDIAEGYSVSREKKESFPLTVTSAQKNPTAFYLCASTRGTSREKLFFGSGTQLSVL.

The V and J genes are TRBV6-6 and TRBJ1-5; D might be TRBD1 (6 bases). Germline V lookup: CDR1 MNHNY, CDR2 SVGAGI (reference sequence). The CDR3 length is 15 residues. V lost 3 bases and J lost 5, with 14 bases in between. For the CDR3, the DNA is TGTGCCAGCAGTTATCGACAGGTCGTCGATCAGCCCCAGCATTTT. Translation: CASSYRQVVDQPQHF.

This clone was counted only a few times. The chain couples TRBV14 to TRBJ1-2; D not certain. This CDR3 has 15 amino acids. The germline V gene has CDR1 SGHDN and CDR2 FVKESK. Deletions cut 1 base from V and 4 bases from J, with 13 bases between. In DNA form, the CDR3 reads TGTGCCAGCAGCCAAGTCCTCACCGTTGCCTATGGCTACACCTTC. Its translation is CASSQVLTVAYGYTF.

This clone was picked up one time. The V gene is TRBV5-1, the J gene TRBJ1-2; TRBD1 aligns across 9 bases. CDR1 and CDR2 (germline): SGHRS, YFSETQ. The trim removed 9 bases at V and 0 bases at J, leaving 3 bases unmatched. The length of the CDR3 is 13 residues. CDR3 sequence: CATRTGANYGYTF. CDR3 nucleotide sequence: TGCGCCACCAGGACAGGGGCTAACTATGGCTACACCTTC.

V gene TRBV11-2 combines with J gene TRBJ1-2; TRBD1 might be the D (5 bases). Germline loops: CDR1 SGHAT, CDR2 FQNNGV. With 1 base removed from V and 8 bases from J, the gap between germline ends came to 8 bases. There are 12 residues in the CDR3. The CDR3 loop is CASSLGGNGYTF. The DNA of the CDR3 is TGTGCCAGCAGCTTAGGGGGGAACGGCTACACCTTC.

Concerning this clone itself: Other DNA sequences within the sample encode an identical CDR3. V is TRBV5-4 and J is TRBJ2-5; 7 positions agree with TRBD2. The CDR3 runs 14 residues. Losses at the gene ends were 2 bases for V and 2 bases for J; bases not matched to a gene: 3. CDR1 is SGHNT, CDR2 YYREEE, per germline (reference sequence). The CDR3 region has the DNA TGTGCCAGCAGCTTCGGGGAGGGTCAAGAGACCCAGTACTTC. Amino acid sequence: CASSFGEGQETQYF.

In regard to this clone: This same CDR3 is encoded by further DNA sequences in the sample. J is TRBJ1-4 and V is TRBV28, with TRBD1 matching 9 bases. Unmatched junction bases numbered 3, after V lost 3 bases and J lost 7 bases. The CDR3 length is 14 residues. CDR1 MDHEN and CDR2 SYDVKM come from the germline V gene. CDR3 amino acids: CASSLDRGREKLFF. The CDR3 DNA follows: TGTGCCAGCAGTTTGGACAGGGGACGTGAAAAACTGTTTTTT. The whole variable domain, remainder taken from reference TRBV28 and TRBJ1-4, is DVKVTQSSRYLVKRTGEKVFLECVQDMDHENMFWYRQDPGLGLRLIYFSYDVKMKEKGDIPEGYSVSREKKERFSLILESASTNQTSMYLCASSLDRGREKLFFGSGTQLSVL.

This chain's CDR3 is CASREWGGGKLFF. The CDR3 coding sequence is TGTGCCAGCAGGGAGTGGGGGGGAGGAAAACTGTTTTTT. The J gene is TRBJ1-4, the V gene TRBV6-5, with D maybe TRBD1 (5 bases). Trimming took 6 bases from V and 10 from J, leaving 15 bases between them. Per germline, CDR1 MNHEY and CDR2 SVGAGI. This CDR3 is 13 amino acids long.

The J gene is TRBJ2-3, the V gene TRBV7-3, with 8 bases matching TRBD2. CDR1 is SGHTA and CDR2 is FQGTGA in the germline V gene. V lost 1 base to trimming and J lost 0 bases; unmatched junction nucleotides: 3. The CDR3 contains 16 residues. The CDR3 protein is CASSLSGRPSTDTQYF. The CDR3 DNA reads as TGTGCCAGCAGCTTAAGCGGGAGGCCTAGCACAGATACGCAGTATTTT.